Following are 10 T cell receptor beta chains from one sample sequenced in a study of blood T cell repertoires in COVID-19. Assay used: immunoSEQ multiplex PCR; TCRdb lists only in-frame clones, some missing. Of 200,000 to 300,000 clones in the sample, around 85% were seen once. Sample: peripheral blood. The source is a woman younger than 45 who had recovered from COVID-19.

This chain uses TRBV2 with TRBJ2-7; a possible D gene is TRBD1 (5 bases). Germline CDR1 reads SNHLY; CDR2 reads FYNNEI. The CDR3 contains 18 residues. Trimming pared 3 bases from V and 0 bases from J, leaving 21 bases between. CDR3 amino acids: CASSDGVGQTRSSYEQYF. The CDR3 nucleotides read TGTGCCAGCAGTGATGGGGTGGGGCAGACCCGGAGCTCCTACGAGCAGTACTTC.

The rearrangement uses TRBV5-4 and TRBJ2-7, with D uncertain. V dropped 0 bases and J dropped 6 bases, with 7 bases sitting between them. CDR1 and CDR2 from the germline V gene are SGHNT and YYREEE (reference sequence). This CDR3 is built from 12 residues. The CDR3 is CASSLGVREQYF. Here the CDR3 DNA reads TGTGCCAGCAGCTTGGGAGTTCGCGAGCAGTACTTC.

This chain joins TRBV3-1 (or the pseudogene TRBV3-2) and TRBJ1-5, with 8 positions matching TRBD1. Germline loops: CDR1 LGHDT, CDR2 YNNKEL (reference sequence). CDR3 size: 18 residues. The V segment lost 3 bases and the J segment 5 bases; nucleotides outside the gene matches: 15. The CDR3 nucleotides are TGTGCCAGCAGCCAGGCGACAGGGGCCCCTTCTGGAGATCAGCCCCAGCATTTT. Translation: CASSQATGAPSGDQPQHF.

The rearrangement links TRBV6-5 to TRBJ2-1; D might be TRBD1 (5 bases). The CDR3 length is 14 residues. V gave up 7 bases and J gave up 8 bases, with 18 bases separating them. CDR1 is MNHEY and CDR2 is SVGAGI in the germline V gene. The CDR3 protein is CASTRWAGLDEQFF. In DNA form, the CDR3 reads TGTGCCAGCACAAGGTGGGCAGGGTTAGATGAGCAGTTCTTC.

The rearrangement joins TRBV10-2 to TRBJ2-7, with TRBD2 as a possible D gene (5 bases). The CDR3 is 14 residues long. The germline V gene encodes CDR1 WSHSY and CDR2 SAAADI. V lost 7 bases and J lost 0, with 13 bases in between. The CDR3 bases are TGCGCCAGCACACTAGGCCCCCCCTCCTACGAGCAGTACTTC. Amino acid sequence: CASTLGPPSYEQYF.

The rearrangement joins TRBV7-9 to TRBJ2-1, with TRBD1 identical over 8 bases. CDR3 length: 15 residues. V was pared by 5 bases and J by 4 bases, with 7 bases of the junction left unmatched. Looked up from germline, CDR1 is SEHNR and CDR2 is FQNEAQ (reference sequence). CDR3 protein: CASSPGQVIYNEQFF. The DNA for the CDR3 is TGTGCCAGCAGCCCGGGACAGGTCATATACAATGAGCAGTTCTTC.

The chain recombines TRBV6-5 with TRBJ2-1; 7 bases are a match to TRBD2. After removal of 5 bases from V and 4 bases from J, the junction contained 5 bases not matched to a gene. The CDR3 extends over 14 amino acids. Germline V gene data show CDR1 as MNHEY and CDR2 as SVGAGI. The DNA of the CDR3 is TGTGCCAGCAGTCTCAGCGGGGTGTACAATGAGCAGTTCTTC. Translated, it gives CASSLSGVYNEQFF.

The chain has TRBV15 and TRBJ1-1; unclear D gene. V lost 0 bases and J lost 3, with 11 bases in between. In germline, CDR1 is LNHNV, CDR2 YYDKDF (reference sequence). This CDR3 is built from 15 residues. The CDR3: CATSREISRDTEAFF. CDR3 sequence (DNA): TGTGCCACCAGCAGAGAAATTTCACGGGACACTGAAGCTTTCTTT.

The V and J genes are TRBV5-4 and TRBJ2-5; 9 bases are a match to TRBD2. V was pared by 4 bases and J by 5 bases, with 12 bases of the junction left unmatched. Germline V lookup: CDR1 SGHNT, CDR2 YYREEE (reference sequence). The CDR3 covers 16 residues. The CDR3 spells CASSPWLAGTRETQYF. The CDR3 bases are TGTGCCAGCAGCCCGTGGCTAGCGGGGACCAGGGAGACCCAGTACTTC. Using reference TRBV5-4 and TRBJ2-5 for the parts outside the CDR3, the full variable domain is ETGVTQSPTHLIKTRGQQVTLRCSSQSGHNTVSWYQQALGQGPQFIFQYYREEENGRGNFPPRFSGLQFPNYSSELNVNALELDDSALYLCASSPWLAGTRETQYFGPGTRLLVL.

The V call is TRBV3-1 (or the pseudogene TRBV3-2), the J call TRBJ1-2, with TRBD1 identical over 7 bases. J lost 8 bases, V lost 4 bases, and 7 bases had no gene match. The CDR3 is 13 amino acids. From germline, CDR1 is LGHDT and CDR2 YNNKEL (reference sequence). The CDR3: CASSLTGLLGYTF. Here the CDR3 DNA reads TGTGCCAGCAGCCTGACAGGGTTGCTCGGCTACACCTTC.